Each of the 28 T cell receptor beta chains below was sequenced from the same sample in a study of tumor and adjacent non-tumor tissue in lung cancer. The template was RNA from unsorted bulk tissue. The library came from three nested PCR rounds adapted from ARM-PCR protocols. TCRdb processed the multiplex PCR reads anew with MiXCR; each CDR3 protein has one entry. This table holds around 120,000 distinct CDR3 sequences, over 65% found once. Sequenced: lung tumor tissue. These TCRs come from a man aged 25-45 years with non-small cell lung cancer.

Turning to this clonotype: This may arise from a read error, as a much more abundant clone is one base away. The rearrangement joins TRBV4-3 to TRBJ2-7; D possibly uses TRBD1 or TRBD2 (5 bases each). Between the trimmed V and J ends, which lost 0 bases and 4 bases, there was a span of 10 bases. In germline, CDR1 is LGHNA, CDR2 YSLEER. The CDR3 spans 14 residues. CDR3 sequence: CASSQDMGDYEQYF. CDR3 coding DNA: TGCGCCAGCAGCCAAGATATGGGGGATTACGAGCAGTACTTC.

About this clonotype itself: Because it lacks the conserved phenylalanine or tryptophan at the end, this CDR3 is likely a read error. This chain links TRBV7-9 with TRBJ2-2; no reliable D call. V gave up 4 bases and J gave up 4 bases, with 7 bases separating them. This CDR3 region has 13 residues. Germline assignment: CDR1 SEHNR and CDR2 FQNEAQ (reference sequence). The CDR3 bases are TGTGCCAGCAGCTGGCCCAGCACCGGGGAGCTGTTTCTT. It codes for CASSWPSTGELFL.

About this clonotype: Being one base from a much bigger clone, this may be a read error. This chain links TRBV5-5 with TRBJ1-2; 8 nucleotides agree with TRBD1. Germline V CDR1 and CDR2: SGHKS, YYEKEE (reference sequence). CDR3 length equals 15 residues. CDR3 in amino acids: CASSLGGTGHYGCTF. CDR3 nucleotide sequence: TGTGCCAGCAGCTTGGGCGGGACAGGACACTATGGCTGCACCTTC.

This clonotype was detected ten times or more. CDR3 loop: CASSRQMGAGGQNTDTQYF. CDR3 coding DNA: TGTGCCAGCAGTCGACAGATGGGGGCGGGGGGGCAAAACACAGATACGCAGTATTTT. This sequence joins TRBV6-1 and TRBJ2-3, with TRBD2 matching over 9 bases. The germline V gene has CDR1 MNHNS and CDR2 SASEGT. This CDR3 region has 19 residues. The J segment lost 2 bases and the V segment lost 5 bases, leaving 17 bases of the junction unmatched.

The chain carries TRBV7-9 and TRBJ2-1; 7 nucleotides align to TRBD1. The germline gives CDR1 SEHNR, CDR2 FQNEAQ (reference sequence). J gave up 0 bases and V 6 bases, and 2 bases lay outside the gene matches. The CDR3 runs to 14 residues. CDR3 DNA sequence: TGTGCCAGCAGTCCAGGGGGCTCCTACAATGAGCAGTTCTTC. Its protein is CASSPGGSYNEQFF.

The sample holds a few counts of this clonotype. This may arise from a read error, as a much more abundant clone is one base away. The gene calls are TRBV12-3 or TRBV12-4 and TRBJ1-1, with D unclear. CDR3 length: 13 residues. Deletions cut 0 bases from V and 7 bases from J, with 9 bases between. The CDR3 is CASSLARHGEAFF. CDR3 sequence (DNA): TGTGCCAGCAGTTTAGCGCGGCATGGTGAAGCTTTCTTT.

Regarding this clonotype: A much larger clone lies a single base off, so this may be a read error. The chain joins TRBV20-1 to TRBJ2-5; the match to TRBD1 covers 7 bases. Germline CDR1 and CDR2: DFQATT and SNEGSKA (reference sequence). V shed 7 bases and J 2 bases; nucleotides not matched to a gene: 10. The CDR3 is 14 residues long. CDR3 nucleotide sequence: TGCAGTGTGACTCTACAGGGGTGGCAAGAGACCCAGTACTTC. It encodes CSVTLQGWQETQYF.

As to this clonotype: Just one base apart from a much larger clone, this may be a read error. This sequence joins TRBV12-3 or TRBV12-4 and TRBJ1-1; D unclear. This CDR3 contains 15 residues. CDR3 protein: CASSLRRGGNTETFF. CDR3 DNA sequence: TGTGCCAGCAGCCTTAGACGGGGTGGGAACACTGAAACTTTCTTT.

The CDR3 here is CASSDSVGNTDTQYF. CDR3 nucleotides: TGTGCCAGCAGCGACAGCGTGGGGAACACAGATACGCAGTATTTT. The chain joins TRBV9 to TRBJ2-3; D call uncertain. Germline V CDR1 and CDR2: SGDLS, YYNGEE. The CDR3 extends over 15 amino acids. Deletions cut 3 bases from V and 2 bases from J, with 13 bases between.

This clonotype was detected many times. The genes are TRBV6-5 and TRBJ1-2; 7 nucleotides agree with TRBD1. The CDR3 spans 13 residues. The ends lost 6 bases at V and 3 bases at J; junction bases unmatched: 4. Germline V CDR1 and CDR2: MNHEY, SVGAGI. The CDR3 sequence: CASREGGDYGYTF. The CDR3 region has the DNA TGTGCCAGCAGGGAAGGGGGCGACTATGGCTACACCTTC.

The chain links TRBV7-8 to TRBJ2-5, with D unclear. The germline CDR1 and CDR2 sequences are SGHVS and FQNEAQ. This CDR3 comprises 13 residues. The V gene lost 3 bases and the J gene lost 4 bases, with 9 bases spanning the gap. This CDR3 reads CASSFGRLETQYF. The CDR3 DNA is TGTGCCAGCAGCTTTGGCCGGCTAGAGACCCAGTACTTC.

To note about this clonotype: This clone may be a read error of a much larger clone one base away. The rearrangement uses TRBV20-1 and TRBJ2-3; 13 nucleotides align to TRBD2. Germline V gives CDR1 DFQATT, CDR2 SNEGSKA (reference sequence). V shed 6 bases, J shed 2 bases, and the junction held 8 bases outside the gene matches. The CDR3 has 16 amino acids. The CDR3 region is CSARTSGSIYTDTQYF. The CDR3 DNA follows: TGCAGTGCCAGGACTAGCGGGAGTATTTACACAGATACGCAGTATTTT.

This clonotype was detected only a few times. A much larger clone is a single base away; this may be a read error. This chain uses TRBV6-2 or TRBV6-3 with TRBJ2-7; D not certain. The CDR3 is 14 amino acids. Germline V gene data show CDR1 as MNHEY and CDR2 as SVGEGT. V lost 7 bases to trimming and J lost 0 bases, with 13 bases between them. CDR3 in amino acids: CASIDDLSSYEQYF. In nucleotides, the CDR3 is TGTGCCAGCATCGACGACCTGAGCTCCTACGAGCAGTACTTC.

Of note for this clonotype: Sequence at one end of the junction differs from germline and may be a read error. The V and J genes are TRBV20-1 and TRBJ1-1; D is unclear. The length of the CDR3 is 12 residues. Germline CDR1 reads DFQATT; CDR2 reads SNEGSKA (reference sequence). The CDR3 DNA sequence: TGCAGGGCTCACCCGGGCGGAACTGAAGCCTTCTTT. As protein: CRAHPGGTEAFF.

Of note for this clonotype: This may stem from a read error, because a much larger clone lies one nucleotide away. The J gene is TRBJ2-7, the V gene TRBV12-3 or TRBV12-4; D assignment may be TRBD1 or TRBD2 (5 bases each). This CDR3 has 13 residues. V was clipped by 7 bases and J by 7 bases, with 17 bases between them. CDR3 in DNA: TGTGCCAGCAAACCCGGGGCGTTTAGAGAGCAGTACTTC. Translating it yields CASKPGAFREQYF.

On this clonotype itself: Since a much larger clone is just one base distant, this may be a read error. The J gene is TRBJ1-3, the V gene TRBV6-5; D unclear. The CDR3 extends over 13 amino acids. Germline values: CDR1 MNHEY, CDR2 SVGAGI. V was pared by 6 bases and J by 4 bases, with 10 bases between. The chain's CDR3 is CASSLTLGNTIYF. As DNA, the CDR3 is TGTGCCAGCAGCCTCACCCTCGGAAACACCATATATTTT.

A remark on this clonotype: A much larger clone differs from this one at a single base, so this may be a read error. The chain links TRBV20-1 to TRBJ2-7, with 8 bases lining up with TRBD1. Germline V CDR1 and CDR2: DFQATT, SNEGSKA (reference sequence). The CDR3 has 14 amino acids. The ends lost 4 bases at V and 1 base at J; junction bases unmatched: 6. The CDR3 DNA sequence: TGCAGTGCTAACCGGACAGGGAGGTCCTACGAGCAGTACTTC. It encodes CSANRTGRSYEQYF.

This clonotype was detected a few times. The chain recombines TRBV7-9 with TRBJ2-1; 8 bases match TRBD2. The CDR3 length is 14 residues. Germline CDR1 is SEHNR and CDR2 is FQNEAQ (reference sequence). V shed 6 bases and J 7 bases; nucleotides not matched to a gene: 8. CDR3 region: CASSMSGGQNEQFF. As DNA, the CDR3 is TGTGCCAGCAGTATGTCGGGAGGGCAAAATGAGCAGTTCTTC. The complete variable domain, with remaining parts taken from reference TRBV7-9 and TRBJ2-1, reads DTGVSQNPRHKITKRGQNVTFRCDPISEHNRLYWYRQTLGQGPEFLTYFQNEAQLEKSRLLSDRFSAERPKGSFSTLEIQRTEQGDSAMYLCASSMSGGQNEQFFGPGTRLTVL.

In this sample, this clonotype turned up many times. V usage is TRBV29-1 and J usage is TRBJ1-2, with 7 bases lining up with TRBD1. V trimming: 7 bases; J trimming: 4 bases; junction bases outside the gene matches: 12. Per the germline V gene, CDR1 is SQVTM and CDR2 is ANQGSEA. The CDR3 length is 14 residues. For the CDR3, the DNA is TGCAGCGACACACAAACAGGGGTTTTCTATGGCTACACCTTC. Translating it yields CSDTQTGVFYGYTF.

Note on this clonotype: The germline gene is not matched at one end of the junction; a read error may be the cause. This chain uses TRBV4-1 with TRBJ1-1, with 8 nucleotides matching TRBD1. Germline V gene sequence: CDR1 MGHRA, CDR2 YSYEKL. This CDR3 has 14 residues. CDR3 region: CANSPRQGNTDAFF. The CDR3 coding sequence is TGCGCCAACAGCCCTAGACAGGGGAACACTGATGCTTTCTTT.

This clonotype was observed a few times. This could be a read error, since a much larger clone is one nucleotide away. The chain links TRBV12-3 or TRBV12-4 to TRBJ2-3; 10 nucleotides line up with TRBD1. This CDR3 region has 14 residues. The CDR3 protein is CACSLTGGHDTQYF. The CDR3 nucleotides are TGTGCCTGCAGCCTGACAGGGGGCCACGATACGCAGTATTTT.

A remark on this clonotype: At one boundary the junction diverges from the germline segment, which might be a read error. The J gene is TRBJ1-2, the V gene TRBV24-1; D is possibly TRBD1 (5 bases). The CDR3 has 14 residues. The germline V gene has CDR1 KGHDR and CDR2 SFDVKD. The CDR3 here is CATSHLTANYGYTF. The CDR3 nucleotides read TGTGCCACCAGTCACCTGACAGCTAACTATGGCTACACTTTC.

This chain connects TRBV10-3 to TRBJ2-7; 9 bases fit TRBD2. The germline V gene has CDR1 ENHRY and CDR2 SYGVKD. The CDR3 covers 15 residues. CDR3 sequence (DNA): TGTGTCATTAGTGAAGTTAGCGGGGGCCTTTACGAGCAGTACTTC. Protein: CVISEVSGGLYEQYF.

This clonotype appeared a single time. This clone may be a read error of a much larger clone one base away. V gene TRBV20-1 combines with J gene TRBJ1-2, with 8 bases matching TRBD1. V shed 5 bases, J shed 6 bases, and the junction held 8 bases outside the gene matches. The CDR3 runs to 13 residues. Germline CDR1 reads DFQATT; CDR2 reads SNEGSKA (reference sequence). The CDR3 DNA reads as TGCAGTGCTCCCTCACAGGGGGGGGATGGCTACACCTTC. This encodes CSAPSQGGDGYTF.

The chain has TRBV20-1 and TRBJ1-1; D remains unclear. Trimming cost V 5 bases and J 7 bases, with 8 bases left between them. There are 10 residues in the CDR3. Germline CDR1 reads DFQATT; CDR2 reads SNEGSKA (reference sequence). The CDR3 here is CSAHYDEAFF. In DNA, the CDR3 is TGCAGTGCTCATTATGATGAAGCTTTCTTT.

This clonotype was seen just once. The germline gene is not matched at one end of the junction; a read error may be the cause. The chain combines TRBV4-2 with TRBJ2-5, with D possibly being TRBD1 or TRBD2 (5 bases each). The length of the CDR3 is 20 residues. Germline CDR1 LGHNA, CDR2 YNFKEQ. CDR3 DNA: TGTGCCAGCAGCCAAGATGGGGCTTCGGGGCAGGGAAAGAGGAAAGATACCCAGTACTTC. It codes for CASSQDGASGQGKRKDTQYF.

As regards this clonotype: A clone one base away is much larger, so this may be a read error. The chain joins TRBV9 to TRBJ2-5; TRBD2 matches at 7 bases. CDR3 length: 16 amino acids. CDR1 is SGDLS and CDR2 is YYNGEE in the germline V gene. CDR3 region: CVSSEGREARGETQYF. CDR3 in DNA: TGTGTCAGCAGCGAGGGCCGGGAGGCTCGAGGAGAGACCCAGTACTTC.

To note about this clonotype: At one boundary the junction diverges from the germline segment, which might be a read error. The gene calls are TRBV6-6 and TRBJ2-1; TRBD2 matches 13 bases. Per the germline V gene, CDR1 is MNHNY and CDR2 is SVGAGI (reference sequence). This CDR3 spans 18 amino acids. Written as DNA, the CDR3 is TGTACCAGCAGTTCCGGGACTAGCGGGGCTAGCTCCTACAATGAGCAGTTCTTC. Protein product: CTSSSGTSGASSYNEQFF.